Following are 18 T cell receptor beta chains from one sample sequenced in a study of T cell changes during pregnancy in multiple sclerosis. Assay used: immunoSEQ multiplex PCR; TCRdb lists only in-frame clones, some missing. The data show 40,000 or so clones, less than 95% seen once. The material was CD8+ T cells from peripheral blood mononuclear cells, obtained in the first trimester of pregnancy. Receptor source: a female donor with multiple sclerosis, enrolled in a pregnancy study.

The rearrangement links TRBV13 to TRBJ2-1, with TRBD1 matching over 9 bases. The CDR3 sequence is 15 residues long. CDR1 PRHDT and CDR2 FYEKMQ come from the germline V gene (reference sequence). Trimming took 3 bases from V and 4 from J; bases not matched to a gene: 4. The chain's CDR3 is CASSLAGTGYNEQFF. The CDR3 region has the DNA TGTGCCAGCAGCTTGGCCGGGACAGGGTACAATGAGCAGTTCTTC.

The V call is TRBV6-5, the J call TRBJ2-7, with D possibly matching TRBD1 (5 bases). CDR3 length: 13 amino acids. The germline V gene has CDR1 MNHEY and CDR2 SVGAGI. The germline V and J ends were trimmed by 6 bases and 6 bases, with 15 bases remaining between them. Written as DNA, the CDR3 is TGTGCCAGCAGCCCCAGGGAAGGGGCCGAGCAGTACTTC. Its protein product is CASSPREGAEQYF.

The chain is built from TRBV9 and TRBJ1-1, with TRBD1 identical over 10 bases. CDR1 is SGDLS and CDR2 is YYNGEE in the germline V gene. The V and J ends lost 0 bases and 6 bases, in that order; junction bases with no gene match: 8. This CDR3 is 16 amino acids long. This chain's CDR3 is CASSVARDRGGAEAFF. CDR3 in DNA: TGTGCCAGCAGCGTAGCTAGGGACAGGGGAGGGGCTGAAGCTTTCTTT.

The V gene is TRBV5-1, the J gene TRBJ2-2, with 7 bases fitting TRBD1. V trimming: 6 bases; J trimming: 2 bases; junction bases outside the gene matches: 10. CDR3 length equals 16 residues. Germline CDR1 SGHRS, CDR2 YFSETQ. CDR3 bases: TGCGCCAGCACCCCAAAGGCAGGGGGTAACACCGGGGAGCTGTTTTTT. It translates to CASTPKAGGNTGELFF.

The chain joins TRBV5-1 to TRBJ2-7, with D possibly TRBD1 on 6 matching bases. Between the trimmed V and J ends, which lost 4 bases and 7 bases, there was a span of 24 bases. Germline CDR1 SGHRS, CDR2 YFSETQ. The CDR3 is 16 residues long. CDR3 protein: CASSPFTGIQSGEQYF. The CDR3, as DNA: TGCGCCAGCAGCCCCTTCACAGGGATCCAGAGTGGGGAGCAGTACTTC.

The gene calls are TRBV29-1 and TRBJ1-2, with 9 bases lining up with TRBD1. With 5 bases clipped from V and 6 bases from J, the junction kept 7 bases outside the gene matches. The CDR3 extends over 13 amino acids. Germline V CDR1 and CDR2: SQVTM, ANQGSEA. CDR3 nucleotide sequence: TGCAGCGTTAAAACCGGGACAGGGCATGGCTACACCTTC. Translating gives CSVKTGTGHGYTF.

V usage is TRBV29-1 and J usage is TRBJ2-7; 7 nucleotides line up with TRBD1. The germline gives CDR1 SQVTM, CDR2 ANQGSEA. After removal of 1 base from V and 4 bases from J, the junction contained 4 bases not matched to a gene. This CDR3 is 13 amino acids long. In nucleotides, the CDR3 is TGCAGCGTTGAAGTGAACAGGGGTTACGAGCAGTACTTC. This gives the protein CSVEVNRGYEQYF.

This chain's CDR3 is CASRTGAVNEQYF. The CDR3 DNA sequence: TGTGCCAGCAGAACAGGGGCGGTCAACGAGCAGTACTTC. The genes are TRBV27 and TRBJ2-7, with TRBD1 matching 7 bases. Germline trimming cut 6 bases from V and 5 bases from J; bases unmatched to any gene: 7. CDR1 is MNHEY and CDR2 is SMNVEV in the germline V gene (reference sequence). The length of the CDR3 is 13 residues.

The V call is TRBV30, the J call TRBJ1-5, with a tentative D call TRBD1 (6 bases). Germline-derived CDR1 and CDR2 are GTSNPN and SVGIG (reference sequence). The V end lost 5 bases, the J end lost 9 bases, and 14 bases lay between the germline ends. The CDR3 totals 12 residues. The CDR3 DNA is TGTGCCTGGTGGGGGGGCGCGGGGCCCCAGCATTTT. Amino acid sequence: CAWWGGAGPQHF.

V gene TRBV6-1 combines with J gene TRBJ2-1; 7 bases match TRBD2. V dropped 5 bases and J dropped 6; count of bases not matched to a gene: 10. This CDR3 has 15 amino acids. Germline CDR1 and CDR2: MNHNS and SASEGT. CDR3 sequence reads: CASSRTSGTVNEQFF. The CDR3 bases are TGTGCCAGCAGTAGGACTAGTGGTACCGTCAATGAGCAGTTCTTC.

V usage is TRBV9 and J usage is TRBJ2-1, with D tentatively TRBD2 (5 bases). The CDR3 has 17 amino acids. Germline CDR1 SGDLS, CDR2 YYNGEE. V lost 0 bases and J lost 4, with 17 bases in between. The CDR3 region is CASSVGVGRVGYNEQFF. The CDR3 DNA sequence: TGTGCCAGCAGCGTAGGAGTAGGGCGGGTGGGGTACAATGAGCAGTTCTTC.

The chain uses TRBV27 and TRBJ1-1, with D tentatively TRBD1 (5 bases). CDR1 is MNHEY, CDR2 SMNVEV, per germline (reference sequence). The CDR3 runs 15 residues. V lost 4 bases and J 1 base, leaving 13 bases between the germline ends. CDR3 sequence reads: CASSYVYTGNTEAFF. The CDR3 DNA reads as TGTGCCAGCAGTTACGTCTATACAGGGAACACTGAAGCTTTCTTT.

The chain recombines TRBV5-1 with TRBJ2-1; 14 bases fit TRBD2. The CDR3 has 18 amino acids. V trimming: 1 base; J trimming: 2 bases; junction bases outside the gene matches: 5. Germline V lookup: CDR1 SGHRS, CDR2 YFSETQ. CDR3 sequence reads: CASSLKGLAGVTYNEQFF. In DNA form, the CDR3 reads TGCGCCAGCAGCTTGAAGGGACTAGCGGGAGTGACCTACAATGAGCAGTTCTTC.

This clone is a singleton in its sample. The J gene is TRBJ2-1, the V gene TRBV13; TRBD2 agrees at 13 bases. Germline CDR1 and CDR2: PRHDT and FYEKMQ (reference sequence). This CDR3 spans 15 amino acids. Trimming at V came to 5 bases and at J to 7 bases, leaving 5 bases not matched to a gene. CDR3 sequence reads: CASSPGLAGKNEQFF. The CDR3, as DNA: TGTGCCAGCAGCCCGGGACTAGCGGGAAAGAATGAGCAGTTCTTC.

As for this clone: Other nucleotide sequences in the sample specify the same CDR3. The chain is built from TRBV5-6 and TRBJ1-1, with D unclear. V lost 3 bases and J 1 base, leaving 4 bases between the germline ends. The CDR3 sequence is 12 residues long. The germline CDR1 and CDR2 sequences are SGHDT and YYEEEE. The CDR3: CASSSGNTEAFF. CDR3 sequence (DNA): TGTGCCAGCAGCTCGGGGAACACTGAAGCTTTCTTT.

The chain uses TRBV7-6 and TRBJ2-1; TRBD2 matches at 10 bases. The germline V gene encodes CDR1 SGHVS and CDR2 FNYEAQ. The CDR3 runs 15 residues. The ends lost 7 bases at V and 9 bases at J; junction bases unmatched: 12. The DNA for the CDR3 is TGTGCCAGCACCCGTTCTAGCGGGAGAAAGAGTGAGCAGTTCTTC. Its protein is CASTRSSGRKSEQFF.

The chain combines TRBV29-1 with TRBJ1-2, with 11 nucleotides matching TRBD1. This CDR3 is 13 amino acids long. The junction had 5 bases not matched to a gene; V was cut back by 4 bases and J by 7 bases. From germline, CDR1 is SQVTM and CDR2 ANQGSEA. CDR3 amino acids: CSVGGQGAGGYTF. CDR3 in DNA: TGCAGCGTTGGTGGACAGGGGGCAGGTGGCTACACCTTC.

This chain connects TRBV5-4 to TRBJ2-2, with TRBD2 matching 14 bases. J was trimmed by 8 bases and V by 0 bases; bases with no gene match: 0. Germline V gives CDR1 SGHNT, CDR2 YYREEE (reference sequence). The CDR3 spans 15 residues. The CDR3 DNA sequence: TGTGCCAGCAGCTTGGGACTAGCGGGAGGGGGGGAGCTGTTTTTT. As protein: CASSLGLAGGGELFF.